Below are 9 T cell receptor beta chains sequenced from a single sample in a study of OX40 agonist ivuxolimab in advanced cancers. Library preparation employed the immunoSEQ multiplex PCR assay. TCRdb mirrors the immuneACCESS table, restricted to in-frame sequences. Some clones are absent from its copies; in checked studies, under half trace to an unresolved V gene, and the reason for the others is unknown. Here the sample has some 58,000 clones; around 86% occur a single time. The top ten clones comprise roughly an eighth of the sample. This sample comprised CD4+ or CD8+ T cells sorted from blood, obtained in a trial of the OX40 agonist ivuxolimab. The receptors here all came from an adult with an advanced solid tumor such as melanoma, head and neck, liver or kidney cancer.

V and J are TRBV28 and TRBJ1-2, with D possibly being TRBD1 (6 bases). With 4 bases removed from V and 6 bases from J, the gap between germline ends came to 6 bases. CDR1 and CDR2 from the germline V gene are MDHEN and SYDVKM. The CDR3 runs 11 residues. The CDR3 nucleotides read TGTGCCAGCAGTTACAGGGATGGCTACACCTTC. The encoded protein is CASSYRDGYTF.

This chain links TRBV7-9 with TRBJ2-3; tentative D call: TRBD2 (6 bases). CDR1 and CDR2 (germline): SEHNR, FQNEAQ (reference sequence). The CDR3 has 15 amino acids. V lost 6 bases to trimming and J lost 0 bases, with 13 bases between them. The CDR3, as DNA: TGTGCCAGCAGGGAGCGGGTAACTAGCACAGATACGCAGTATTTT. Translating gives CASRERVTSTDTQYF. The variable domain in full, completed from reference TRBV7-9 and TRBJ2-3, reads DTGVSQNPRHKITKRGQNVTFRCDPISEHNRLYWYRQTLGQGPEFLTYFQNEAQLEKSRLLSDRFSAERPKGSFSTLEIQRTEQGDSAMYLCASRERVTSTDTQYFGPGTRLTVL.

This clone showed up just a few times. This sequence joins TRBV5-1 and TRBJ2-7; possibly TRBD2 for D (6 bases). The CDR3 has 14 amino acids. The V end lost 0 bases, the J end lost 2 bases, and 9 bases lay between the germline ends. The germline gives CDR1 SGHRS, CDR2 YFSETQ. CDR3 nucleotides: TGCGCCAGCAGCTTGGACCGCGGGGCCTACGAGCAGTACTTC. Its protein is CASSLDRGAYEQYF.

This clone was detected once. The rearrangement links TRBV30 to TRBJ2-1; TRBD2 might be the D (6 bases). There are 16 residues in the CDR3. The V end was cut by 4 bases, the J end by 3 bases, with 19 bases between. Looked up from germline, CDR1 is GTSNPN and CDR2 is SVGIG (reference sequence). The CDR3 coding sequence is TGTGCCTGGACCCTAATTCCGGGAGACGTCTACAATGAGCAGTTCTTC. Its translation: CAWTLIPGDVYNEQFF. The variable domain in full, completed from reference TRBV30 and TRBJ2-1, reads SQTIHQWPATLVQPVGSPLSLECTVEGTSNPNLYWYRQAAGRGLQLLFYSVGIGQISSEVPQNLSASRPQDRQFILSSKKLLLSDSGFYLCAWTLIPGDVYNEQFFGPGTRLTVL.

The rearrangement uses TRBV18 and TRBJ1-5, with 9 bases matching TRBD1. The CDR3 length is 19 residues. J lost 0 bases, V lost 5 bases, and 14 bases had no gene match. Per the germline V gene, CDR1 is KGHSH and CDR2 is LQKENI. As DNA, the CDR3 is TGTGCCAGCTCAACAACCGGGACAGGGAGCCTCTATAGCAATCAGCCCCAGCATTTT. This encodes CASSTTGTGSLYSNQPQHF.

The sample holds a few counts of this clone. CDR3 nucleotide sequence: TGTGCCAGCAGCCCCCAAACGGGAGGGGGCACCGGCGAGCAGTACTTC. Amino acid sequence: CASSPQTGGGTGEQYF. This rearrangement joins TRBV9 to TRBJ2-7; D possibly corresponds to TRBD2 (8 bases). V was shortened by 4 bases and J by 6 bases, with 23 bases between the two germline ends. CDR1 is SGDLS and CDR2 is YYNGEE in the germline V gene. This CDR3 has 16 amino acids.

This chain connects TRBV9 to TRBJ2-1; 16 bases line up with TRBD2. The length of the CDR3 is 21 residues. With 0 bases clipped from V and 0 bases from J, the junction kept 9 bases outside the gene matches. Germline-derived CDR1 and CDR2 are SGDLS and YYNGEE. For the CDR3, the DNA is TGTGCCAGCAGCGTAGTCCCGGGACTAGCGGGAGGGCGGGGCTCCTACAATGAGCAGTTCTTC. This codes for CASSVVPGLAGGRGSYNEQFF.

The chain uses TRBV25-1 and TRBJ1-2; TRBD1 matches at 8 bases. The V gene end was trimmed by 10 bases and the J gene end by 4 bases; junction bases not matched to a gene: 11. Germline V gives CDR1 MGHDK, CDR2 SYGVNS. The CDR3 has 14 residues. The CDR3 is CATRQGAQIYGYTF. CDR3 nucleotides: TGTGCCACCCGTCAGGGGGCTCAGATCTATGGCTACACCTTC.

The rearrangement uses TRBV10-1 and TRBJ2-3, with D possibly being TRBD1 (5 bases). Between the trimmed V and J ends, which lost 0 bases and 3 bases, there was a span of 7 bases. This CDR3 comprises 14 residues. Germline CDR1 reads WNHNN; CDR2 reads SYGVQD (reference sequence). CDR3 in amino acids: CASSESPGTDTQYF. The CDR3 DNA reads TGCGCCAGCAGTGAGTCGCCAGGGACAGATACGCAGTATTTT.